A single sample gave rise to the 30 T cell receptor beta chains below, sequenced in a study of blood T cell repertoires in COVID-19. TCRdb's table, derived via immunoSEQ multiplex PCR, lists solely in-frame clones and lacks some. The sample lists some 390,000 clones; 70% to 90% were seen once. Sequencing was carried out using peripheral blood. The source of these receptors is a woman in her thirties or forties with COVID-19, enrolled during active disease.

This chain joins TRBV11-1 and TRBJ2-7; TRBD1 might be the D (6 bases). Germline values: CDR1 SGHAT, CDR2 FQDESV (reference sequence). The CDR3 consists of 14 residues. V lost 2 bases, J lost 5 bases, and 13 bases lay in between. This CDR3 reads CASSLTDRANEQYF. The CDR3 coding sequence is TGTGCCAGCAGCTTAACGGACAGAGCGAACGAGCAGTACTTC. The entire variable domain, with the rest obtained from reference TRBV11-1 and TRBJ2-7, is as follows: EAEVAQSPRYKITEKSQAVAFWCDPISGHATLYWYRQILGQGPELLVQFQDESVVDDSQLPKDRFSAERLKGVDSTLKIQPAELGDSAMYLCASSLTDRANEQYFGPGTRLTVT.

This clone was found a few times. J is TRBJ1-5 and V is TRBV6-2 or TRBV6-3; TRBD1 aligns across 9 bases. From germline, CDR1 is MNHEY and CDR2 SVGEGT. Trimming at V came to 1 base and at J to 0 bases, leaving 7 bases not matched to a gene. CDR3 length: 18 residues. CDR3 nucleotide sequence: TGTGCCAGCAGTTACTTTGGGACAGGGACCCTTAGCAATCAGCCCCAGCATTTT. It is translated as CASSYFGTGTLSNQPQHF.

The chain uses TRBV3-1 (or the pseudogene TRBV3-2) and TRBJ1-6, with a tentative D call TRBD1 (5 bases). V was shortened by 4 bases and J by 6 bases, with 10 bases between the two germline ends. The CDR3 is made up of 14 amino acids. Germline assignment: CDR1 LGHDT and CDR2 YNNKEL (reference sequence). The CDR3 is CASSLTDANSPLHF. The DNA for the CDR3 is TGTGCCAGCAGCCTGACAGACGCTAATTCACCCCTCCACTTT.

The rearrangement joins TRBV7-8 to TRBJ1-5, with D unclear. CDR1 and CDR2 (germline): SGHVS, FQNEAQ. The CDR3 covers 13 residues. Trimming took off 2 bases at V and 4 bases at J, with 6 bases between the two ends. In DNA, the CDR3 is TGTGCCAGCAGCTTAAGCGGGAATCAGCCCCAGCATTTT. Its protein is CASSLSGNQPQHF. The full variable domain, completed using reference TRBV7-8 and TRBJ1-5, is GAGVSQSPRYKVAKRGQDVALRCDPISGHVSLFWYQQALGQGPEFLTYFQNEAQLDKSGLPSDRFFAERPEGSVSTLKIQRTQQEDSAVYLCASSLSGNQPQHFGDGTRLSIL.

V and J are TRBV9 and TRBJ1-1, with D maybe TRBD1 (6 bases). The V gene lost 4 bases and the J gene lost 0 bases, with 16 bases spanning the gap. The CDR3 loop spans 16 amino acids. Per the germline V gene, CDR1 is SGDLS and CDR2 is YYNGEE. In nucleotides, the CDR3 is TGTGCCAGCAGCACCCCCAGGGGCACCATGAACACTGAAGCTTTCTTT. It codes for CASSTPRGTMNTEAFF.

The chain combines TRBV7-2 with TRBJ2-1; 9 nucleotides agree with TRBD2. The germline gives CDR1 SGHTA, CDR2 FQGNSA. The V segment lost 1 base and the J segment 9 bases; nucleotides outside the gene matches: 7. This CDR3 has 15 amino acids. The CDR3 DNA is TGTGCCAGCAGCTTAGAGTTAGCGGGAGTCGGTGAGCAGTTCTTC. This encodes CASSLELAGVGEQFF.

The V call is TRBV11-2, the J call TRBJ2-1; TRBD2 agrees at 9 bases. Germline V CDR1 and CDR2: SGHAT, FQNNGV. There are 19 residues in the CDR3. With 6 bases clipped from V and 2 bases from J, the junction kept 17 bases outside the gene matches. DNA for the CDR3: TGTGCCAGCAGGTTCTCCGGGATATTAGCGGGAGTGGCCTACAATGAGCAGTTCTTC. It is translated as CASRFSGILAGVAYNEQFF.

The rearrangement links TRBV9 to TRBJ2-7, with D possibly TRBD1 on 6 matching bases. V lost 4 bases to trimming and J lost 2 bases, with 16 bases between them. CDR1 SGDLS and CDR2 YYNGEE come from the germline V gene. The length of the CDR3 is 15 residues. CDR3 amino acids: CASSPVGTRTYEQYF. CDR3 nucleotides: TGTGCCAGCAGCCCAGTAGGGACACGAACCTACGAGCAGTACTTC.

This clone was recorded only once. The chain combines TRBV27 with TRBJ2-7; a possible D gene is TRBD1 (5 bases). CDR3 length equals 14 residues. CDR1 and CDR2 (germline): MNHEY, SMNVEV (reference sequence). Trimming took off 5 bases at V and 2 bases at J, with 13 bases between the two ends. The DNA of the CDR3 is TGTGCCAGCAGTCCCCGACAGAATCCCTACGAGCAGTACTTC. The encoded protein is CASSPRQNPYEQYF.

The V gene is TRBV7-9, the J gene TRBJ2-3, with TRBD2 matching over 7 bases. The V gene end was trimmed by 6 bases and the J gene end by 6 bases; junction bases not matched to a gene: 9. CDR1 is SEHNR, CDR2 FQNEAQ, per germline (reference sequence). This CDR3 spans 14 amino acids. In DNA, the CDR3 is TGTGCCAGCAGTCCCCAGAGCGGGAAGGATACGCAGTATTTT. As protein: CASSPQSGKDTQYF.

CDR3 sequence: CASSESDFEAFF. CDR3 nucleotide sequence: TGTGCCAGCAGTGAGTCAGACTTTGAAGCTTTCTTT. The V and J genes are TRBV2 and TRBJ1-1; D remains ambiguous. V gave up 3 bases and J gave up 7 bases, with 9 bases separating them. Germline V gives CDR1 SNHLY, CDR2 FYNNEI. CDR3 length: 12 residues.

The V gene is TRBV28, the J gene TRBJ1-2; 10 positions agree with TRBD1. The J segment lost 9 bases and the V segment lost 5 bases, leaving 9 bases of the junction unmatched. CDR3 length: 14 residues. The germline V gene has CDR1 MDHEN and CDR2 SYDVKM. CDR3 residues: CASSRTGQGRRYTF. DNA of the CDR3: TGTGCCAGCAGTCGAACGGGACAGGGGAGACGCTACACCTTC.

Here the CDR3 reads CASSRGTFGHSTEAFF. The CDR3 DNA is TGTGCCAGTAGTAGAGGGACTTTTGGGCACAGCACTGAAGCTTTCTTT. The chain carries TRBV19 and TRBJ1-1; tentative D call: TRBD1 (5 bases). V lost 4 bases and J 4 bases, leaving 19 bases between the germline ends. Germline V CDR1 and CDR2: LNHDA, SQIVND (reference sequence). The CDR3 totals 16 residues.

The chain is built from TRBV29-1 and TRBJ2-7; 10 nucleotides match TRBD1. CDR1 SQVTM and CDR2 ANQGSEA come from the germline V gene. CDR3 length: 14 residues. V dropped 5 bases and J dropped 2; count of bases not matched to a gene: 6. The CDR3 nucleotides are TGCAGCGTTTCCCTCGGGACAGGGGCCTACGAGCAGTACTTC. It is translated as CSVSLGTGAYEQYF.

This clone was recorded only once. The V gene is TRBV20-1, the J gene TRBJ2-1; D call uncertain. CDR1 and CDR2 from the germline V gene are DFQATT and SNEGSKA (reference sequence). CDR3 length: 11 residues. V dropped 5 bases and J dropped 4 bases, with 6 bases sitting between them. The CDR3 reads CSASGYNEQFF. CDR3 DNA: TGCAGTGCTTCGGGTTACAATGAGCAGTTCTTC.

This chain connects TRBV6-7 to TRBJ2-4; 8 bases are shared with TRBD2. TRBV6-7 is given ORF status, its function remaining uncertain. V lost 8 bases to trimming and J lost 3 bases; unmatched junction nucleotides: 15. This CDR3 has 17 residues. CDR3 sequence (DNA): TGTGCCAGCTGTCACGATCGGGGGGGCTCAAACAAAAACATTCAGTACTTC. It specifies CASCHDRGGSNKNIQYF.

CDR3 sequence: CASSSRGLGTEAFF. DNA of the CDR3: TGTGCCAGCAGTTCCAGGGGGCTCGGCACTGAAGCTTTCTTT. This chain links TRBV28 with TRBJ1-1; 8 bases map to TRBD1. Unmatched junction bases numbered 5, after V lost 4 bases and J lost 4 bases. Germline V gives CDR1 MDHEN, CDR2 SYDVKM. The CDR3 runs 14 residues. Drawing the rest from reference TRBV28 and TRBJ1-1, the complete variable domain is DVKVTQSSRYLVKRTGEKVFLECVQDMDHENMFWYRQDPGLGLRLIYFSYDVKMKEKGDIPEGYSVSREKKERFSLILESASTNQTSMYLCASSSRGLGTEAFFGQGTRLTVV.

This clone was seen once. This chain joins TRBV28 and TRBJ2-7, with D possibly TRBD1 on 5 matching bases. Trimming removed 7 bases at V and 0 bases at J, with 13 bases between. Germline V gene lookup returns CDR1 MDHEN and CDR2 SYDVKM. CDR3 length equals 14 residues. CDR3 in DNA: TGTGCCAGCACCCAAGGGGCAGTCTCCTACGAGCAGTACTTC. As protein: CASTQGAVSYEQYF.

The CDR3 is CASSPKAHSLSDTEAFF. The CDR3 DNA is TGTGCCAGCTCACCAAAAGCCCATAGTCTAAGCGACACTGAAGCTTTCTTT. The rearrangement joins TRBV18 to TRBJ1-1; D unclear. Looked up from germline, CDR1 is KGHSH and CDR2 is LQKENI. CDR3 size: 17 residues. V was clipped by 2 bases and J by 3 bases, with 19 bases between them.

This rearrangement joins TRBV24-1 to TRBJ2-7, with 8 positions matching TRBD1. The CDR3 extends over 16 amino acids. CDR1 is KGHDR, CDR2 SFDVKD, per germline. The trim removed 4 bases at V and 2 bases at J, leaving 9 bases unmatched. CDR3 loop: CATSEGYGTGTYEQYF. The CDR3 DNA is TGTGCCACCAGTGAAGGGTACGGGACAGGTACCTACGAGCAGTACTTC.

CDR3 DNA: TGTGCCAGCAGCTTAGCGGTTTTGGAGGGGGAGCAGTACTTC. It is translated as CASSLAVLEGEQYF. J is TRBJ2-7 and V is TRBV7-2; weak D call: TRBD2 (6 bases). Looked up from germline, CDR1 is SGHTA and CDR2 is FQGNSA. The length of the CDR3 is 14 residues. The germline V and J ends were trimmed by 0 bases and 7 bases, with 13 bases remaining between them.

The sample holds one count of this clone. The rearrangement links TRBV2 to TRBJ1-2, with TRBD1 matching 8 bases. The germline V gene has CDR1 SNHLY and CDR2 FYNNEI. This CDR3 is 14 amino acids long. Trimming at V came to 8 bases and at J to 4 bases, leaving 9 bases not matched to a gene. DNA of the CDR3: TGTGCCAGCGGCCTGGGACAGGCGTCCTATGGCTACACCTTC. This codes for CASGLGQASYGYTF.

This clone appeared a few times. The chain uses TRBV19 and TRBJ2-1; D might be TRBD2 (6 bases). Trimming cost V 5 bases and J 10 bases, with 24 bases left between them. Germline loops: CDR1 LNHDA, CDR2 SQIVND (reference sequence). The CDR3 length is 16 residues. CDR3 nucleotides: TGTGCCAGTAGTGGTCCGGGGAGGTGGAGGGGCGGAGAGCAGTTCTTC. Translation gives CASSGPGRWRGGEQFF.

This rearrangement joins TRBV24-1 to TRBJ2-5; 8 bases match TRBD1. Trimming cost V 6 bases and J 5 bases; bases outside gene matches: 4. CDR1 is KGHDR, CDR2 SFDVKD, per germline. The CDR3 has 13 residues. CDR3 sequence reads: CATSQGAAETQYF. The CDR3 bases are TGTGCCACCAGTCAGGGGGCTGCCGAGACCCAGTACTTC.

The chain has TRBV5-6 and TRBJ2-7; TRBD2 aligns across 10 bases. Germline-derived CDR1 and CDR2 are SGHDT and YYEEEE. The ends lost 3 bases at V and 2 bases at J; junction bases unmatched: 5. CDR3 length: 15 amino acids. The DNA of the CDR3 is TGTGCCAGCAGCTACACAAGCGGGGGGGCCTACGAGCAGTACTTC. It encodes CASSYTSGGAYEQYF. The full variable domain, completed using reference TRBV5-6 and TRBJ2-7, is DAGVTQSPTHLIKTRGQQVTLRCSPKSGHDTVSWYQQALGQGPQFIFQYYEEEERQRGNFPDRFSGHQFPNYSSELNVNALLLGDSALYLCASSYTSGGAYEQYFGPGTRLTVT.

The CDR3 DNA reads as TGTGCCAGCAGCTCTCCTATCGACAGGGGCGAGGTGGGTGAGCAGTTCTTC. Its protein is CASSSPIDRGEVGEQFF. The V gene is TRBV7-9, the J gene TRBJ2-1; 8 bases fit TRBD1. The CDR3 covers 17 residues. After removal of 4 bases from V and 9 bases from J, the junction contained 17 bases not matched to a gene. Germline V lookup: CDR1 SEHNR, CDR2 FQNEAQ (reference sequence). Full variable domain (rest looked up from reference TRBV7-9 and TRBJ2-1): DTGVSQNPRHKITKRGQNVTFRCDPISEHNRLYWYRQTLGQGPEFLTYFQNEAQLEKSRLLSDRFSAERPKGSFSTLEIQRTEQGDSAMYLCASSSPIDRGEVGEQFFGPGTRLTVL.

This chain connects TRBV6-5 to TRBJ2-7, with TRBD2 identical over 10 bases. The CDR3 covers 15 residues. The V and J ends lost 5 bases and 4 bases, in that order; junction bases with no gene match: 8. Looked up from germline, CDR1 is MNHEY and CDR2 is SVGAGI. The CDR3 reads CASSQTSGEGYEQYF. DNA of the CDR3: TGTGCCAGCAGTCAAACTAGCGGGGAAGGATACGAGCAGTACTTC.

The V gene is TRBV6-2 or TRBV6-3, the J gene TRBJ1-2; tentative D call: TRBD1 (5 bases). CDR1 is MNHEY and CDR2 is SVGEGT in the germline V gene. V shed 5 bases and J shed 4 bases, with 14 bases lying between them. The CDR3 spans 14 residues. CDR3 sequence reads: CASSTSGGIYGYTF. CDR3 DNA: TGTGCCAGCAGTACCTCTGGGGGGATCTATGGCTACACCTTC.

The chain recombines TRBV10-3 with TRBJ2-5; 8 bases fit TRBD1. The CDR3 consists of 14 residues. J gave up 2 bases and V 5 bases, and 4 bases lay outside the gene matches. Per the germline V gene, CDR1 is ENHRY and CDR2 is SYGVKD. This CDR3 is CAISLDRAQETQYF. The CDR3, as DNA: TGTGCCATCAGTTTGGACAGGGCTCAAGAGACCCAGTACTTC.

The chain combines TRBV7-3 with TRBJ1-1; a weak D match, TRBD1 (6 bases). This CDR3 region has 13 residues. V gave up 5 bases and J gave up 6 bases, with 13 bases separating them. Germline CDR1 SGHTA, CDR2 FQGTGA. As DNA, the CDR3 is TGTGCCAGCAGCATACAGGGTTCCTCTGAAGCTTTCTTT. As protein: CASSIQGSSEAFF.